The T cell receptor beta chain described here comes from a study of CD8 T cells in Susac syndrome. RNA, at about 0.45 to 1 ug, was reverse transcribed with random hexamers. TCRdb fed the immunoSEQ multiplex PCR reads into MiXCR, producing one record per CDR3 protein. The sample shows approximately 260,000 distinct CDR3 sequences, roughly 95% of them seen only once. The length of the CDR3 is 12 residues. The germline CDR1 and CDR2 sequences are LGHNA and YNFKEQ. V lost 4 bases and J lost 5, with 7 bases in between. All included Susac syndrome patients satisfied recently defined diagnostic criteria for definite or probable disease.

The chain recombines TRBV4-2 with TRBJ2-3; D ambiguous. This clonotype was obtained from a human donor with Susac syndrome. What was sequenced was CD4+ T cells from PBMCs. CDR3 coding DNA: TGTGCCAGCAGCCTTAGGGAAGATACGCAGTATTTT. The encoded protein is CASSLREDTQYF.